Described below is a single TCR beta chain sequence and its context. The assay was immunoSEQ multiplex PCR, and TCRdb's table has in-frame clones only and misses some. The table lists 9,000 to 15,000 clones, around 75% of them singletons, with 9.5% to 12% in the top ten. The CDR3 spans 15 residues. In germline, CDR1 is SGHVT, CDR2 SQSDAQ. V lost 0 bases and J 9 bases, leaving 15 bases between the germline ends. The sample is drawn from a study of ipilimumab plus nivolumab after autologous stem cell transplantation. The receptor was isolated from a male donor with multiple myeloma. The chain couples TRBV7-4 to TRBJ1-5; D is unresolved. The starting material was PBMCs, obtained in a trial of ipilimumab plus nivolumab as post-transplant consolidation. The CDR3 spells CASSLAVQGLGPQHF. CDR3 DNA: TGTGCCAGCAGCTTAGCGGTGCAAGGGCTGGGGCCCCAGCATTTT.